This TCR beta chain was sequenced during a study of blood T cell repertoires in COVID-19. Produced via immunoSEQ multiplex PCR; TCRdb's table is partial and in-frame only. The table has some 180,000 clones, approximately 90% seen once. V dropped 4 bases and J dropped 0 bases, with 11 bases sitting between them. This CDR3 has 15 residues. The V gene's germline CDR1 is SGHRS and CDR2 YFSETQ. This chain uses TRBV5-1 with TRBJ1-3; D possibly corresponds to TRBD1 (6 bases). The sample taken for sequencing was peripheral blood. The source of this sequence is a middle-aged man who had recovered from COVID-19. The CDR3 spells CASSPTGLSGNTIYF. The CDR3 DNA follows: TGCGCCAGCAGCCCGACAGGCCTCTCTGGAAACACCATATATTTT.